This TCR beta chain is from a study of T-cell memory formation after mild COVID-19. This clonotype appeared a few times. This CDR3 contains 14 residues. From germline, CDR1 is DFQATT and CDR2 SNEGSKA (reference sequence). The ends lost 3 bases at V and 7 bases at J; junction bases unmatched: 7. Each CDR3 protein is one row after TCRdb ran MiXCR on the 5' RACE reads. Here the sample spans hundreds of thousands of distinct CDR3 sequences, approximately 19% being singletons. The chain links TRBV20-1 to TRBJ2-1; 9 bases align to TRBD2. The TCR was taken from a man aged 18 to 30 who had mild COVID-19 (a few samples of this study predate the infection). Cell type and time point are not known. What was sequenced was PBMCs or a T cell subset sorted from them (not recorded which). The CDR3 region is CSASEALAGNEQFF. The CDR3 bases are TGCAGTGCTAGTGAGGCCCTAGCGGGGAATGAGCAGTTCTTC.